This TCR beta chain was identified in a study of blood T cell repertoires in COVID-19. Profiled with immunoSEQ multiplex PCR; TCRdb holds only in-frame clones, not every one. The sample records some 300,000 clones, around nine tenths being singletons. V lost 2 bases and J lost 9; bases outside the gene matches: 6. The CDR3 consists of 16 residues. Germline-derived CDR1 and CDR2 are MNHEY and SVGAGI. The receptor comes from a woman aged 70-85 years with COVID-19, enrolled during active disease. Sequences were obtained from peripheral blood. V and J are TRBV6-5 and TRBJ1-6; 11 bases are a match to TRBD1. The CDR3 DNA sequence: TGTGCCAGCAGTTACACCGCCGGGACAGGGGGTTCACCCCTCCACTTT. This codes for CASSYTAGTGGSPLHF.